One and the same sample provided the 23 T cell receptor beta chains below, sequenced in a study of identical twins. TCRdb reprocessed the 5' RACE reads with MiXCR, giving one entry per CDR3 protein. There are more than 1.5 million distinct CDR3 sequences in the sample; more than 30% occur only once, and 0.25% to 0.3% lies in the top ten. The source material was cord blood. These receptors were taken from a newborn girl in good health.

This sequence joins TRBV25-1 and TRBJ1-2; 9 bases match TRBD1. Germline V CDR1 and CDR2: MGHDK, SYGVNS. The CDR3 contains 14 residues. V lost 6 bases, J lost 1 base, and 3 bases stayed unmatched. The CDR3 region has the DNA TGTGCCAGCAGGGGACAGGGAATTAACTATGGCTACACCTTC. Residues: CASRGQGINYGYTF.

Remarks on this clonotype: One junction end disagrees with the germline gene, perhaps due to a read error. The chain carries TRBV6-6 and TRBJ2-6; D possibly corresponds to TRBD2 (6 bases). Germline-derived CDR1 and CDR2 are MNHNY and SVGAGI (reference sequence). The CDR3 sequence is 16 residues long. The CDR3 sequence: CPSSYGGRNGANVLTF. The CDR3 nucleotides read TGTCCCAGCAGTTACGGAGGGAGAAATGGGGCCAACGTCCTGACTTTC.

The chain couples TRBV29-1 to TRBJ1-2; weak D call: TRBD1 (6 bases). The CDR3 contains 17 residues. The germline V gene encodes CDR1 SQVTM and CDR2 ANQGSEA. V was shortened by 4 bases and J by 1 base, with 22 bases between the two germline ends. DNA for the CDR3: TGCAGCGTTGCCCGGCCTCAGGGGCCAAGTTTTAACTATGGCTACACCTTC. It codes for CSVARPQGPSFNYGYTF.

This clonotype has only a few counts. The chain couples TRBV28 to TRBJ1-5, with TRBD1 identical over 11 bases. The V segment lost 4 bases and the J segment 3 bases; nucleotides outside the gene matches: 5. The CDR3 sequence is 16 residues long. Germline V lookup: CDR1 MDHEN, CDR2 SYDVKM. The CDR3 loop is CASSSQDRGHNQPQHF. The CDR3 nucleotides are TGTGCCAGCAGTTCTCAGGACAGGGGGCACAATCAGCCCCAGCATTTT. Based on the CDR3 plus reference TRBV28 and TRBJ1-5, the full variable domain is DVKVTQSSRYLVKRTGEKVFLECVQDMDHENMFWYRQDPGLGLRLIYFSYDVKMKEKGDIPEGYSVSREKKERFSLILESASTNQTSMYLCASSSQDRGHNQPQHFGDGTRLSIL.

This clonotype was found a few times. The rearrangement uses TRBV29-1 and TRBJ1-2; D is uncertain. Deletions cut 4 bases from V and 0 bases from J, with 6 bases between. This CDR3 contains 12 residues. Germline V gene lookup returns CDR1 SQVTM and CDR2 ANQGSEA. The CDR3 DNA reads as TGCAGCGTTGGACAAACTAACTATGGCTACACCTTC. This sequence encodes CSVGQTNYGYTF.

This clonotype was seen at least ten times. The J gene is TRBJ2-7, the V gene TRBV10-3, with 9 bases lining up with TRBD2. The CDR3 is 13 amino acids. From germline, CDR1 is ENHRY and CDR2 SYGVKD. The V and J ends lost 11 bases and 3 bases, in that order; junction bases with no gene match: 8. The CDR3: CAAGTSLIYEQYF. CDR3 sequence (DNA): TGTGCCGCAGGGACTAGCTTAATCTACGAGCAGTACTTC.

This clonotype came up a few times. The gene calls are TRBV20-1 and TRBJ1-5, with unresolved D. Trimming pared 6 bases from V and 2 bases from J, leaving 14 bases between. This CDR3 has 14 amino acids. Germline-derived CDR1 and CDR2 are DFQATT and SNEGSKA (reference sequence). The CDR3, as DNA: TGCAGTGCCACGGACCCGGCGGGCAATCAGCCCCAGCATTTT. Protein: CSATDPAGNQPQHF.

This clonotype was found many times. The rearrangement links TRBV6-1 to TRBJ2-7; the D gene could be TRBD1 or TRBD2 (6 bases each). This CDR3 spans 14 amino acids. Germline CDR1 MNHNS, CDR2 SASEGT. V dropped 6 bases and J dropped 0 bases, with 12 bases sitting between them. The CDR3 region has the DNA TGTGCCAGCAGGTTAGGGGGGAGCTCCTACGAGCAGTACTTC. It codes for CASRLGGSSYEQYF.

This clonotype was detected only a few times. This chain connects TRBV11-2 to TRBJ2-3; D uncertain. The CDR3 spans 16 residues. Trimming shortened V by 3 bases and J by 2 bases, and 15 bases separated the two germline ends. Germline V CDR1 and CDR2: SGHAT, FQNNGV. In nucleotides, the CDR3 is TGTGCCAGCAGCTTGGTGCCCCTCCTTTACACAGATACGCAGTATTTT. Protein: CASSLVPLLYTDTQYF.

As regards this clonotype: Just one base apart from a much larger clone, this may be a read error. The gene calls are TRBV6-2 or TRBV6-3 and TRBJ1-2; D might be TRBD1 (5 bases). The CDR3 has 13 amino acids. The germline V gene has CDR1 MNHEY and CDR2 SVGEGT. V shed 2 bases and J shed 3 bases, with 7 bases lying between them. CDR3 DNA: TGTGCCAGCAGTTACCAGGGACACTATGGCTACACCTTC. Amino acid sequence: CASSYQGHYGYTF.

This clonotype was seen a handful of times. This may stem from a read error, because a much larger clone lies one nucleotide away. The V and J genes are TRBV28 and TRBJ2-7; a possible D gene is TRBD1 (5 bases). Trimming left V 3 bases short and J 0 bases short, with 9 bases between. CDR1 and CDR2 from the germline V gene are MDHEN and SYDVKM. The CDR3 is 14 residues long. CDR3 in amino acids: CASSLWTNSYEQYF. The CDR3 DNA reads TGTGCCAGCAGTTTGTGGACAAACTCCTACGAGCAGTACTTC.

This clonotype was found a few times. The rearrangement links TRBV27 to TRBJ1-6, with D unresolved. CDR3 length: 15 amino acids. The germline CDR1 and CDR2 sequences are MNHEY and SMNVEV (reference sequence). Trimming took off 4 bases at V and 0 bases at J, with 7 bases between the two ends. CDR3: CASSWRDSYNSPLHF. In DNA, the CDR3 is TGTGCCAGCAGTTGGAGGGACTCCTATAATTCACCCCTCCACTTT.

This clonotype appeared a few times. The V and J genes are TRBV28 and TRBJ1-2; D is undetermined. The V and J ends lost 7 bases and 7 bases respectively, with 19 bases between them. The CDR3 length is 14 residues. Germline CDR1 is MDHEN and CDR2 is SYDVKM. CDR3 coding DNA: TGTGCCAGCATATCCGGACCGATTACCCGTGGCTACACCTTC. Translation: CASISGPITRGYTF.

Note on this clonotype: A clone one base away is much larger, so this may be a read error. This chain uses TRBV10-3 with TRBJ1-2, with 8 bases matching TRBD1. Germline assignment: CDR1 ENHRY and CDR2 SYGVKD. CDR3 length: 14 residues. The CDR3 bases are TGTGCCATCAGTGGGACAGGGACTAACGATGGCTACACCTTC. This gives the protein CAISGTGTNDGYTF.

In its sample, this clonotype was seen a few times. The chain carries TRBV4-2 and TRBJ2-1, with D possibly matching TRBD1 (5 bases). Germline loops: CDR1 LGHNA, CDR2 YNFKEQ. CDR3 size: 17 residues. With 0 bases removed from V and 6 bases from J, the gap between germline ends came to 18 bases. The CDR3 loop reads CASSQDQGASRFNEQFF. CDR3 in DNA: TGTGCCAGCAGCCAAGACCAAGGGGCTTCCCGGTTCAATGAGCAGTTCTTC.

This clonotype was recorded many times. The chain recombines TRBV20-1 with TRBJ2-7, with TRBD2 as a possible D gene (6 bases). V was trimmed by 4 bases and J by 0 bases, leaving 10 bases between them. Looked up from germline, CDR1 is DFQATT and CDR2 is SNEGSKA (reference sequence). The CDR3 consists of 13 residues. The DNA for the CDR3 is TGCAGTGCTACCACCGGGAGCTCCTACGAGCAGTACTTC. Its protein is CSATTGSSYEQYF.

This chain uses TRBV7-6 with TRBJ1-6; D is ambiguous. Germline V gene data show CDR1 as SGHVS and CDR2 as FNYEAQ. This CDR3 contains 15 residues. Between the trimmed V and J ends, which lost 1 base and 10 bases, there was a span of 14 bases. The chain's CDR3 is CASSLVPAHQSPLHF. DNA for the CDR3: TGTGCCAGCAGCTTAGTACCTGCACACCAATCACCCCTCCACTTT.

J is TRBJ2-5 and V is TRBV29-1; 9 bases align to TRBD2. This CDR3 comprises 15 residues. V gave up 5 bases and J gave up 11 bases; unmatched junction bases: 18. Germline V gives CDR1 SQVTM, CDR2 ANQGSEA. The CDR3 protein is CSVSPRGRGHNEQYF. The CDR3 DNA sequence: TGCAGCGTTTCCCCCCGCGGGAGGGGGCACAATGAGCAGTACTTC.

This clonotype was observed a few times. This chain uses TRBV5-1 with TRBJ2-1, with 8 bases aligning to TRBD2. Trimming cost V 5 bases and J 4 bases; bases outside gene matches: 8. The CDR3 loop spans 15 amino acids. Germline CDR1 and CDR2: SGHRS and YFSETQ. The CDR3: CASRRRLAPYNEQFF. CDR3 DNA sequence: TGCGCCAGCAGACGTAGACTAGCGCCGTACAATGAGCAGTTCTTC. The complete variable domain, with remaining parts taken from reference TRBV5-1 and TRBJ2-1, reads KAGVTQTPRYLIKTRGQQVTLSCSPISGHRSVSWYQQTPGQGLQFLFEYFSETQRNKGNFPGRFSGRQFSNSRSEMNVSTLELGDSALYLCASRRRLAPYNEQFFGPGTRLTVL.

This clonotype was observed a few times. The chain is built from TRBV7-2 and TRBJ2-1; no clear D. V was trimmed by 7 bases and J by 2 bases, leaving 18 bases between them. The germline V gene encodes CDR1 SGHTA and CDR2 FQGNSA. This CDR3 spans 16 amino acids. CDR3 protein: CASTFRWGNAYNEQFF. The DNA for the CDR3 is TGTGCCAGCACCTTTAGGTGGGGTAACGCCTACAATGAGCAGTTCTTC.

CDR3 sequence (DNA): TGTGCCATCAGTGTCGACAAACTAAGGGAGACCCAGTTCTTC. This sequence encodes CAISVDKLRETQFF. The chain recombines TRBV10-3 with TRBJ2-1; possible D gene TRBD2, 5 bases. There are 14 residues in the CDR3. Looked up from germline, CDR1 is ENHRY and CDR2 is SYGVKD. The V and J ends lost 4 bases and 13 bases respectively, with 20 bases between them.

The chain employs TRBV27 and TRBJ2-1; 10 positions agree with TRBD2. Germline loops: CDR1 MNHEY, CDR2 SMNVEV (reference sequence). V trimming: 3 bases; J trimming: 9 bases; junction bases outside the gene matches: 11. The CDR3 is made up of 16 amino acids. CDR3 nucleotide sequence: TGTGCCAGCAGTTTTCTTCGAGCGGGAGGGCCGGGTGAGCAGTTCTTC. Amino acids: CASSFLRAGGPGEQFF.

This clonotype has more than one count but fewer than ten. The genes are TRBV29-1 and TRBJ2-1, with 9 bases lining up with TRBD2. The DNA end is a closer match to TRBJ2-7, so the J assignment may be wrong. The CDR3 consists of 13 residues. Germline loops: CDR1 SQVTM, CDR2 ANQGSEA. The CDR3 reads CSVPGLAYNEQYF. Here the CDR3 DNA reads TGCAGCGTTCCGGGACTAGCCTACAATGAGCAGTACTTC.